What follows are 8 T cell receptor beta chains derived from one specimen sequenced in a study of T cells in localized non-small cell lung cancer. Profiled with immunoSEQ multiplex PCR; TCRdb holds only in-frame clones, not every one. The table lists approximately 70,000 clones, roughly nine tenths of them singletons, with about a fifth in the top ten. Sequencing was performed on peripheral blood, taken before any cancer treatment. The receptor source for this set is a male donor aged 60 or older with stage III squamous cell lung carcinoma.

The V call is TRBV6-1, the J call TRBJ2-1; D possibly corresponds to TRBD1 (6 bases). Germline CDR1 reads MNHNS; CDR2 reads SASEGT. The CDR3 sequence is 12 residues long. Trimming stripped 5 bases from V and 9 bases from J, with 11 bases between. This CDR3 reads CASSNTGIEQFF. CDR3 coding DNA: TGTGCCAGCAGTAACACAGGGATTGAGCAGTTCTTC.

This CDR3 is CASSQEGLAGQRDEQFF. The CDR3 DNA follows: TGCGCCAGCAGCCAAGAAGGACTAGCGGGCCAACGGGATGAGCAGTTCTTC. The rearrangement joins TRBV4-1 to TRBJ2-1; TRBD2 aligns across 11 bases. The V and J ends lost 0 bases and 8 bases, in that order; junction bases with no gene match: 9. The CDR3 sequence is 17 residues long. CDR1 and CDR2 (germline): MGHRA, YSYEKL.

The chain carries TRBV19 and TRBJ2-2; D gene uncertain. V lost 2 bases and J 7 bases, leaving 8 bases between the germline ends. This CDR3 has 13 residues. The germline gives CDR1 LNHDA, CDR2 SQIVND (reference sequence). CDR3 residues: CASSIQYGGELFF. Here the CDR3 DNA reads TGTGCCAGTAGTATACAGTACGGCGGGGAGCTGTTTTTT.

V usage is TRBV30 and J usage is TRBJ2-1; the match to TRBD2 covers 7 bases. With 4 bases clipped from V and 6 bases from J, the junction kept 6 bases outside the gene matches. The CDR3 is made up of 13 amino acids. Germline CDR1 GTSNPN, CDR2 SVGIG (reference sequence). CDR3 amino acids: CAWIRDYPNEQFF. As DNA, the CDR3 is TGTGCCTGGATCCGGGACTATCCCAATGAGCAGTTCTTC.

The chain joins TRBV6-6 to TRBJ2-5, with TRBD1 matching 9 bases. Looked up from germline, CDR1 is MNHNY and CDR2 is SVGAGI (reference sequence). The CDR3 length is 14 residues. V lost 6 bases and J lost 6; bases outside the gene matches: 8. CDR3 sequence (DNA): TGTGCCAGCAGGCGAGACAGGGGGGATAAGACCCAGTACTTC. Protein: CASRRDRGDKTQYF.

The CDR3 loop is CASSMGLPNSPLHF. Written as DNA, the CDR3 is TGTGCCAGTAGTATGGGACTCCCTAATTCACCCCTCCACTTT. The chain is built from TRBV19 and TRBJ1-6; D may be TRBD1 (5 bases). The CDR3 extends over 14 amino acids. V was clipped by 3 bases and J by 6 bases, with 9 bases between them. Germline loops: CDR1 LNHDA, CDR2 SQIVND (reference sequence).

Points on this clone: At one of its ends the junction is not consistent with the germline gene, which may arise from a read error. This chain joins TRBV5-1 and TRBJ1-1; 7 bases fit TRBD1. The V gene's germline CDR1 is SGHRS and CDR2 YFSETQ. The CDR3 runs 14 residues. CDR3: CASSYHTGETGAFF. CDR3 coding DNA: TGCGCCAGCAGCTACCATACAGGGGAGACTGGAGCTTTCTTT.

The chain carries TRBV28 and TRBJ1-5; 7 bases line up with TRBD1. The junction had 12 bases not matched to a gene; V was cut back by 5 bases and J by 8 bases. The length of the CDR3 is 15 residues. The germline V gene encodes CDR1 MDHEN and CDR2 SYDVKM. CDR3 coding DNA: TGTGCCAGCAGTCCTCTGGGACAGTCAACGGAGCCCCAGCATTTT. It codes for CASSPLGQSTEPQHF. The full variable domain, with the rest looked up from reference TRBV28 and TRBJ1-5, is DVKVTQSSRYLVKRTGEKVFLECVQDMDHENMFWYRQDPGLGLRLIYFSYDVKMKEKGDIPEGYSVSREKKERFSLILESASTNQTSMYLCASSPLGQSTEPQHFGDGTRLSIL.